The 22 T cell receptor beta chains reported below all come from one sample, sequenced in a study of T-cell memory formation after mild COVID-19. From the 5' RACE reads, TCRdb called clonotypes with MiXCR, one entry per CDR3 protein. This table has about 420,000 distinct CDR3 sequences, less than 25% appearing once. The sequencing input was PBMCs or a T cell subset sorted from them (not recorded which). These receptors were obtained from an adult woman who had mild COVID-19 (a few samples of this study predate the infection). Cell type and time point are not known.

This chain uses TRBV5-1 with TRBJ2-2; TRBD1 matches at 7 bases. The J segment lost 4 bases and the V segment lost 2 bases, leaving 5 bases of the junction unmatched. CDR3 length equals 15 residues. Germline-derived CDR1 and CDR2 are SGHRS and YFSETQ. In DNA, the CDR3 is TGCGCCAGCAGCTTCCGGCAGGGGGTCACCGGGGAGCTGTTTTTT. It codes for CASSFRQGVTGELFF.

This clonotype was observed a handful of times. The chain uses TRBV7-6 and TRBJ2-5; D uncertain. The CDR3 sequence is 14 residues long. Trimming shortened V by 1 base and J by 4 bases, and 10 bases separated the two germline ends. In germline, CDR1 is SGHVS, CDR2 FNYEAQ. Written as DNA, the CDR3 is TGTGCCAGCAGCTTAGAGACGCTCCGAGAGACCCAGTACTTC. Translation gives CASSLETLRETQYF.

This clonotype was seen more than once but under ten times. The chain has TRBV15 and TRBJ2-3, with a possible D match to TRBD1 (6 bases). Germline V gene sequence: CDR1 LNHNV, CDR2 YYDKDF (reference sequence). Between the trimmed V and J ends, which lost 0 bases and 5 bases, there was a span of 9 bases. The CDR3 covers 14 residues. The CDR3 DNA reads as TGTGCCACCAGCAGAGAGGGGGCCGGAGATACGCAGTATTTT. Its protein product is CATSREGAGDTQYF.

The gene calls are TRBV11-2 and TRBJ2-3, with D maybe TRBD1 (5 bases). Germline CDR1 reads SGHAT; CDR2 reads FQNNGV. This CDR3 is 15 amino acids long. Between the trimmed V and J ends, which lost 3 bases and 2 bases, there was a span of 12 bases. CDR3 in DNA: TGTGCCAGCAGCTTTACAGGATCTCACACAGATACGCAGTATTTT. This encodes CASSFTGSHTDTQYF.

The sample holds a few counts of this clonotype. The V call is TRBV4-3, the J call TRBJ2-6; no definite D call. Germline values: CDR1 LGHNA, CDR2 YSLEER. CDR3 size: 18 residues. Trimming removed 0 bases from V and 0 bases from J, with 12 bases in between. For the CDR3, the DNA is TGCGCCAGCAGCCAAGAGGGATCTTTGGGCTCTGGGGCCAACGTCCTGACTTTC. This sequence encodes CASSQEGSLGSGANVLTF.

The chain has TRBV9 and TRBJ2-7, with D perhaps being TRBD1 or TRBD2 (5 bases each). Deletions cut 2 bases from V and 6 bases from J, with 12 bases between. In germline, CDR1 is SGDLS, CDR2 YYNGEE. CDR3 length: 13 amino acids. Here the CDR3 DNA reads TGTGCCAGCAGCGTGGCCCCCGGGGCCGAGCAGTACTTC. Protein: CASSVAPGAEQYF.

The rearrangement uses TRBV6-1 and TRBJ1-2, with D maybe TRBD1 (6 bases). Germline V lookup: CDR1 MNHNS, CDR2 SASEGT. This CDR3 comprises 14 residues. V shed 4 bases and J shed 7 bases, with 16 bases lying between them. CDR3 DNA sequence: TGTGCCAGCAGTGTATACAACAGGGTCGGTGGCTACACCTTC. The encoded protein is CASSVYNRVGGYTF.

Only a few counts were recorded for this clonotype. The gene calls are TRBV29-1 and TRBJ1-1; the D is unclear. Trimming shortened V by 3 bases and J by 1 base, and 12 bases separated the two germline ends. CDR3 length: 14 amino acids. Germline V gene data show CDR1 as SQVTM and CDR2 as ANQGSEA. The CDR3, as DNA: TGCAGCGTTGAGAACTCAGGACGGAACACTGAAGCTTTCTTT. Its protein product is CSVENSGRNTEAFF.

The chain recombines TRBV18 with TRBJ1-1; TRBD1 is a possible D gene (6 bases). The CDR3 has 16 residues. The germline V and J ends were trimmed by 2 bases and 0 bases, with 13 bases remaining between them. Germline assignment: CDR1 KGHSH and CDR2 LQKENI. CDR3 DNA sequence: TGTGCCAGCTCACCAGGACAGTCACTTATGAACACTGAAGCTTTCTTT. Encoded protein: CASSPGQSLMNTEAFF.

In its sample, this clonotype was seen a few times. The V call is TRBV10-3, the J call TRBJ2-1; 7 bases map to TRBD2. Germline V lookup: CDR1 ENHRY, CDR2 SYGVKD. The CDR3 contains 16 residues. V shed 10 bases and J 3 bases; nucleotides not matched to a gene: 15. This CDR3 reads CATIGETSINYNEQFF. In DNA form, the CDR3 reads TGTGCCACCATCGGAGAGACTAGCATTAACTACAATGAGCAGTTCTTC.

V is TRBV7-8 and J is TRBJ2-1; 11 bases are a match to TRBD1. The J segment lost 14 bases and the V segment lost 4 bases, leaving 7 bases of the junction unmatched. CDR3 length: 13 amino acids. CDR1 is SGHVS, CDR2 FQNEAQ, per germline. CDR3 in amino acids: CASSSPMGQGEFF. The CDR3 DNA is TGTGCCAGCAGCTCGCCCATGGGACAGGGGGAGTTCTTC. Full variable domain (remainder filled in from reference TRBV7-8 and TRBJ2-1): GAGVSQSPRYKVAKRGQDVALRCDPISGHVSLFWYQQALGQGPEFLTYFQNEAQLDKSGLPSDRFFAERPEGSVSTLKIQRTQQEDSAVYLCASSSPMGQGEFFGPGTRLTVL.

This clonotype occurred a few times. This chain's CDR3 is CSAPSHTGVYGYTF. CDR3 sequence (DNA): TGCAGTGCTCCGAGCCATACAGGGGTTTATGGCTACACCTTC. The chain is built from TRBV20-1 and TRBJ1-2, with 7 bases fitting TRBD1. Trimming removed 5 bases from V and 5 bases from J; junction bases left unmatched: 11. There are 14 residues in the CDR3. Per germline, CDR1 DFQATT and CDR2 SNEGSKA (reference sequence).

The chain joins TRBV5-4 to TRBJ2-1; D is possibly TRBD1 (6 bases). There are 15 residues in the CDR3. V was trimmed by 4 bases and J by 0 bases, leaving 11 bases between them. Per the germline V gene, CDR1 is SGHNT and CDR2 is YYREEE (reference sequence). The CDR3 protein is CASSPGQSSYNEQFF. The DNA for the CDR3 is TGTGCCAGCAGCCCAGGACAGAGCTCCTACAATGAGCAGTTCTTC.

Remarks on this clonotype: At one end the junction does not follow the germline gene, possibly because of a read error. The gene calls are TRBV7-7 and TRBJ2-5; perhaps TRBD1 as D (5 bases). The CDR3 has 14 amino acids. Germline CDR1 reads SSHAT; CDR2 reads FNYEAQ (reference sequence). CDR3 DNA sequence: TGTGCTAGCAGCCTAGGGGTATACCAAGAGACCCAGTACTTC. Translated, it gives CASSLGVYQETQYF.

This clonotype appeared once. The chain joins TRBV19 to TRBJ1-1; D remains ambiguous. This CDR3 spans 14 amino acids. Trimming stripped 3 bases from V and 1 base from J, with 9 bases between. Germline V lookup: CDR1 LNHDA, CDR2 SQIVND (reference sequence). The CDR3 DNA sequence: TGTGCCAGTAGTATCCGGGAGGGGAACACTGAAGCTTTCTTT. This translates into CASSIREGNTEAFF.

The chain carries TRBV7-2 and TRBJ2-1; D may be TRBD1 (6 bases). The CDR3 is 18 amino acids. Germline CDR1 and CDR2: SGHTA and FQGNSA. V was pared by 2 bases and J by 0 bases, with 17 bases between. For the CDR3, the DNA is TGTGCCAGCAGCTTACACTCCGGGACACCGACCTCCTACAATGAGCAGTTCTTC. It encodes CASSLHSGTPTSYNEQFF.

The genes are TRBV24-1 and TRBJ2-1; D uncertain. This CDR3 has 12 residues. CDR1 and CDR2 (germline): KGHDR, SFDVKD. V gave up 9 bases and J gave up 8 bases, with 13 bases separating them. DNA of the CDR3: TGTGCCACCGGACCCGGAGAGGATGAGCAGTTCTTC. Translating it yields CATGPGEDEQFF.

The J gene is TRBJ1-2, the V gene TRBV12-3 or TRBV12-4; no definite D call. This CDR3 region has 14 residues. The V and J ends lost 3 bases and 4 bases respectively, with 12 bases between them. CDR3 residues: CASSFLGSLYGYTF. The CDR3 DNA is TGTGCCAGCAGTTTTCTGGGGTCCCTCTATGGCTACACCTTC.

This chain connects TRBV4-1 to TRBJ2-5; D uncertain. CDR1 and CDR2 from the germline V gene are MGHRA and YSYEKL. V lost 3 bases to trimming and J lost 4 bases, with 18 bases between them. This CDR3 is 16 amino acids long. CDR3 sequence reads: CASSHPTPGTGETQYF. For the CDR3, the DNA is TGCGCCAGCAGCCATCCGACCCCAGGTACGGGAGAGACCCAGTACTTC.

This clonotype was counted between two and nine times. The CDR3 loop reads CASSDRLLTGEQYF. CDR3 DNA sequence: TGCGCCAGCAGCGACAGACTCCTTACGGGGGAGCAGTACTTC. The chain employs TRBV5-1 and TRBJ2-7; tentatively, D is TRBD1 or TRBD2 (5 bases each). This CDR3 spans 14 amino acids. Germline loops: CDR1 SGHRS, CDR2 YFSETQ. Trimming removed 4 bases from V and 7 bases from J, with 18 bases in between.

The chain joins TRBV5-1 to TRBJ2-7; D call uncertain. This CDR3 spans 14 amino acids. Looked up from germline, CDR1 is SGHRS and CDR2 is YFSETQ. V was cut by 0 bases and J by 0 bases, with 7 bases left in between. CDR3 sequence reads: CASSLAYSSYEQYF. The CDR3 DNA reads as TGCGCCAGCAGCTTGGCCTACTCCTCCTACGAGCAGTACTTC.

This chain connects TRBV9 to TRBJ2-3; tentative D call: TRBD1 (5 bases). Trimming pared 0 bases from V and 2 bases from J, leaving 10 bases between. The length of the CDR3 is 15 residues. The germline V gene has CDR1 SGDLS and CDR2 YYNGEE. The CDR3: CASSVAEGVTDTQYF. The CDR3 nucleotides read TGTGCCAGCAGCGTAGCGGAAGGGGTCACAGATACGCAGTATTTT. Full variable domain (rest looked up from reference TRBV9 and TRBJ2-3): DSGVTQTPKHLITATGQRVTLRCSPRSGDLSVYWYQQSLDQGLQFLIQYYNGEERAKGNILERFSAQQFPDLHSELNLSSLELGDSALYFCASSVAEGVTDTQYFGPGTRLTVL.